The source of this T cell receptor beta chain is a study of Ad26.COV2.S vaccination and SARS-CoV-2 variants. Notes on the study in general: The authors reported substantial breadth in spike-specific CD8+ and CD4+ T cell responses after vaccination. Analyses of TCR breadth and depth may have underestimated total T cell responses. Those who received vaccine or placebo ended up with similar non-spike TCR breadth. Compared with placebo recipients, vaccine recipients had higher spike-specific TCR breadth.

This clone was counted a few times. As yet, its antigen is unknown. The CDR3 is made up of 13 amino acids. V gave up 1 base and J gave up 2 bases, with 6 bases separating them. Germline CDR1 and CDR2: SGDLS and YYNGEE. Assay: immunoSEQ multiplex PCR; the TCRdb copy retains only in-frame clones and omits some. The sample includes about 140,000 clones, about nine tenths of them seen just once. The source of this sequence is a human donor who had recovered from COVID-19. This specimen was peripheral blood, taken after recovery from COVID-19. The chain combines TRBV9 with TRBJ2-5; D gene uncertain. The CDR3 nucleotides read TGTGCCAGCAGCGTACGCGGTCAAGAGACCCAGTACTTC. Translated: CASSVRGQETQYF.